The 10 T cell receptor beta chains in this list originate from one sample, sequenced in a study of blood T cell repertoires in COVID-19. The table came from immunoSEQ multiplex PCR; TCRdb's copy has only in-frame clones and leaves some out. The sample yields 350,000 to 450,000 clones, about four fifths seen once. Sequencing was done on a sample of PBMCs or T cells enriched from blood (not recorded which). The receptor source for this set is a woman in her fifties or sixties who had recovered from COVID-19.

The chain recombines TRBV10-3 with TRBJ1-2; D remains unclear. Deletions cut 6 bases from V and 2 bases from J, with 4 bases between. The CDR3 has 11 amino acids. Germline CDR1 and CDR2: ENHRY and SYGVKD. CDR3 in DNA: TGTGCCATCAGGACAAACTATGGCTACACCTTC. Its protein product is CAIRTNYGYTF.

The V and J genes are TRBV19 and TRBJ1-2; no clear D gene. The CDR3 is 13 amino acids. V lost 6 bases, J lost 5 bases, and 13 bases lay in between. Germline lookup yields CDR1 LNHDA and CDR2 SQIVND (reference sequence). The DNA of the CDR3 is TGTGCCAGTAGATGGGGAGAAGAATATGGCTACACCTTC. Residues: CASRWGEEYGYTF.

The rearrangement uses TRBV11-1 and TRBJ2-2; D gene unclear. The CDR3 length is 14 residues. With 3 bases removed from V and 1 base from J, the gap between germline ends came to 6 bases. Germline V gene sequence: CDR1 SGHAT, CDR2 FQDESV (reference sequence). The DNA of the CDR3 is TGTGCCAGCAGCTTCCAGGAGAACACCGGGGAGCTGTTTTTT. Translated, it gives CASSFQENTGELFF.

The chain combines TRBV7-2 with TRBJ2-2, with D possibly matching TRBD2 (5 bases). CDR1 is SGHTA, CDR2 FQGNSA, per germline. The length of the CDR3 is 14 residues. V gave up 4 bases and J gave up 5 bases, with 11 bases separating them. This CDR3 reads CASSSATRTGELFF. The CDR3 bases are TGTGCCAGCAGCTCTGCTACTAGAACCGGGGAGCTGTTTTTT. Combining the CDR3 with reference TRBV7-2 and TRBJ2-2 gives the whole variable domain GAGVSQSPSNKVTEKGKDVELRCDPISGHTALYWYRQSLGQGLEFLIYFQGNSAPDKSGLPSDRFSAERTGGSVSTLTIQRTQQEDSAVYLCASSSATRTGELFFGEGSRLTVL.

The rearrangement links TRBV5-6 to TRBJ1-1; D uncertain. Trimming removed 0 bases at V and 1 base at J, with 13 bases between. Germline loops: CDR1 SGHDT, CDR2 YYEEEE. CDR3 length: 16 residues. Here the CDR3 reads CASSLAPDTQNTEAFF. In DNA form, the CDR3 reads TGTGCCAGCAGCTTGGCCCCAGACACCCAGAACACTGAAGCTTTCTTT.

J is TRBJ2-7 and V is TRBV5-1; D perhaps matches TRBD1 (5 bases). Germline V gene sequence: CDR1 SGHRS, CDR2 YFSETQ. V was trimmed by 6 bases and J by 7 bases, leaving 14 bases between them. This CDR3 is 12 amino acids long. CDR3 DNA sequence: TGCGCCAGCAACCCGGACACCCGGGAGCAGTACTTC. This gives the protein CASNPDTREQYF. Combining the CDR3 with reference TRBV5-1 and TRBJ2-7 gives the whole variable domain KAGVTQTPRYLIKTRGQQVTLSCSPISGHRSVSWYQQTPGQGLQFLFEYFSETQRNKGNFPGRFSGRQFSNSRSEMNVSTLELGDSALYLCASNPDTREQYFGPGTRLTVT.

This clone has only a few counts. The sample holds other DNA sequences that translate to the same CDR3. The chain is built from TRBV5-5 and TRBJ1-1, with D maybe TRBD1 (6 bases). Germline V gene sequence: CDR1 SGHKS, CDR2 YYEKEE (reference sequence). Trimming removed 4 bases from V and 4 bases from J, with 14 bases in between. This CDR3 is 14 amino acids long. This chain's CDR3 is CASSLEGVGTEAFF. In DNA, the CDR3 is TGTGCCAGCAGCCTCGAGGGGGTAGGCACTGAAGCTTTCTTT.

The chain carries TRBV12-3 or TRBV12-4 and TRBJ1-6, with D maybe TRBD1 (5 bases). There are 13 residues in the CDR3. V was clipped by 6 bases and J by 6 bases, with 9 bases between them. The CDR3 DNA sequence: TGTGCCAGCAGCACGGGGGGTAATTCACCCCTCCACTTT. Its translation is CASSTGGNSPLHF.

The chain links TRBV18 to TRBJ1-5; 8 bases are shared with TRBD1. Germline assignment: CDR1 KGHSH and CDR2 LQKENI. The junction had 2 bases not matched to a gene; V was cut back by 4 bases and J by 3 bases. CDR3 length equals 14 residues. CDR3 in amino acids: CASSQQGVNQPQHF. The CDR3 region has the DNA TGTGCCAGCTCACAACAGGGGGTCAATCAGCCCCAGCATTTT.

The chain links TRBV2 to TRBJ1-1; 7 bases match TRBD1. The CDR3 is made up of 14 amino acids. J lost 5 bases, V lost 6 bases, and 9 bases had no gene match. Germline CDR1 reads SNHLY; CDR2 reads FYNNEI. The DNA of the CDR3 is TGTGCCAGCAGAGAACAGGGGCGTCTTACTGAAGCTTTCTTT. Encoded protein: CASREQGRLTEAFF.